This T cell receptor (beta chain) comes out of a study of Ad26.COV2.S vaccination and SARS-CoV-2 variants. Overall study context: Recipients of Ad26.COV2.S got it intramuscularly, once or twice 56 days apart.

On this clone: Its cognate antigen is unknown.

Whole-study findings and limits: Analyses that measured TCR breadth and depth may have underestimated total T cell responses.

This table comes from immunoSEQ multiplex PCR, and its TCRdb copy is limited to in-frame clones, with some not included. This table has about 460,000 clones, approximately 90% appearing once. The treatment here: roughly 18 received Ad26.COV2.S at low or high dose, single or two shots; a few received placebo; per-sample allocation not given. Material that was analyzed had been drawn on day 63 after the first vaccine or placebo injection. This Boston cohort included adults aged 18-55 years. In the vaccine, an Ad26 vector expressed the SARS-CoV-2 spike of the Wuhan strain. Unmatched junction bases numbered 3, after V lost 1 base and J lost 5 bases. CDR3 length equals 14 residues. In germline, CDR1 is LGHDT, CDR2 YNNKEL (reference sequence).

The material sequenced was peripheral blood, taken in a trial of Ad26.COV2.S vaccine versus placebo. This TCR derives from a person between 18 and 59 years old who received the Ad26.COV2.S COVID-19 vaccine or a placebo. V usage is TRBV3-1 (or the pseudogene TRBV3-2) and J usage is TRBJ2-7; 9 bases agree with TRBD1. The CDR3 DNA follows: TGTGCCAGCAGCCAAGGGGACAGGGACCACGAGCAGTACTTC. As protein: CASSQGDRDHEQYF.